This entry lists 15 T cell receptor beta chains sequenced from one sample in a study of persistence of HIV-infected CD4 T cells. Nonspecific anti-CD3/anti-CD28 bead stimulation represents the broad CD4+ T cell repertoire. Sorting of responding CD4+ T cells relied on upregulated CD40 ligand together with CD69. Which antigens these TCRs recognize remains unknown. The libraries were made with immunoSEQ version 4 in survey mode. Libraries were prepared by immunoSEQ multiplex PCR; TCRdb keeps only in-frame clonotypes and omits some of them. The sample lists roughly 35,000 clones, approximately 90% occurring once. Sequencing used CD4+ T cells sorted from PBMCs after roughly 18-hour stimulation, obtained from a patient who received antiretroviral therapy. All receptors derive from an adult man with HIV who was CMV-seropositive.

The CDR3 DNA reads as TGTGCCAGCAGCTTGGGGCCGGGACAGGGGTCGCACGAGCAGTACTTC. Translation gives CASSLGPGQGSHEQYF. This sequence joins TRBV5-5 and TRBJ2-7, with 10 bases matching TRBD1. V lost 0 bases, J lost 5 bases, and 8 bases stayed unmatched. The CDR3 is made up of 16 amino acids. Germline V lookup: CDR1 SGHKS, CDR2 YYEKEE (reference sequence).

The chain employs TRBV27 and TRBJ1-3, with D maybe TRBD1 (5 bases). V shed 3 bases and J shed 0 bases, with 9 bases lying between them. In germline, CDR1 is MNHEY, CDR2 SMNVEV (reference sequence). The CDR3 has 15 amino acids. The CDR3 loop is CASSLRRASGNTIYF. The CDR3 bases are TGTGCCAGCAGTTTGCGCAGGGCCTCTGGAAACACCATATATTTT.

The chain uses TRBV9 and TRBJ2-1; D possibly corresponds to TRBD2 (5 bases). The germline V gene has CDR1 SGDLS and CDR2 YYNGEE. Trimming removed 0 bases from V and 7 bases from J, with 17 bases in between. This CDR3 spans 16 amino acids. The DNA of the CDR3 is TGTGCCAGCAGCGTAGCTGGGCTAGACACGGGAAATGAGCAGTTCTTC. Encoded protein: CASSVAGLDTGNEQFF.

The chain carries TRBV19 and TRBJ2-1, with 12 bases lining up with TRBD2. CDR3 size: 17 residues. V gave up 5 bases and J gave up 5 bases; unmatched junction bases: 10. Germline V gives CDR1 LNHDA, CDR2 SQIVND (reference sequence). For the CDR3, the DNA is TGTGCCAGTAGTCCATCACGACTAGCGGGGGTCAACAATGAGCAGTTCTTC. Protein: CASSPSRLAGVNNEQFF.

This chain links TRBV7-2 with TRBJ2-7; 7 positions match TRBD1. V lost 5 bases and J lost 3; bases outside the gene matches: 13. Per the germline V gene, CDR1 is SGHTA and CDR2 is FQGNSA. The CDR3 has 16 amino acids. CDR3 loop: CASSPNAGQAYYEQYF. The DNA of the CDR3 is TGTGCCAGCAGCCCCAACGCCGGACAGGCCTACTACGAGCAGTACTTC.

This clone was detected a few times. The rearrangement joins TRBV6-5 to TRBJ1-5; 7 bases are a match to TRBD1. J gave up 15 bases and V 0 bases, and 8 bases lay outside the gene matches. Germline V gene sequence: CDR1 MNHEY, CDR2 SVGAGI. The CDR3 length is 13 residues. Written as DNA, the CDR3 is TGTGCCAGCAGTTACTCCCAAATGACAGGGTGGCATTTT. This gives the protein CASSYSQMTGWHF.

This chain connects TRBV19 to TRBJ2-3; D gene ambiguous. CDR1 LNHDA and CDR2 SQIVND come from the germline V gene (reference sequence). Trimming pared 6 bases from V and 2 bases from J, leaving 6 bases between. The CDR3 covers 12 residues. The CDR3 nucleotides read TGTGCCAGTAGCCCTACCACAGATACGCAGTATTTT. Residues: CASSPTTDTQYF.

This rearrangement joins TRBV19 to TRBJ1-2; D uncertain. From germline, CDR1 is LNHDA and CDR2 SQIVND (reference sequence). The CDR3 contains 12 residues. V was shortened by 0 bases and J by 5 bases, with 4 bases between the two germline ends. CDR3 coding DNA: TGTGCCAGTAGTATAGAACAGTATGGCTACACCTTC. It specifies CASSIEQYGYTF.

This chain joins TRBV6-4 and TRBJ1-1; weak D call: TRBD1 (5 bases). V lost 5 bases to trimming and J lost 1 base, with 8 bases between them. Per germline, CDR1 MRHNA and CDR2 SNTAGT. The CDR3 is 13 residues long. This CDR3 reads CASSLQGNTEAFF. In nucleotides, the CDR3 is TGTGCCAGCAGTCTCCAGGGGAACACTGAAGCTTTCTTT.

This chain's CDR3 is CASRPGGPGELFF. As DNA, the CDR3 is TGTGCCAGCAGACCTGGGGGTCCCGGGGAGCTGTTTTTT. J is TRBJ2-2 and V is TRBV5-4, with D perhaps matching TRBD1 or TRBD2 (5 bases each). The germline gives CDR1 SGHNT, CDR2 YYREEE (reference sequence). The CDR3 is made up of 13 amino acids. V gave up 5 bases and J gave up 6 bases, with 11 bases separating them. Full variable domain (rest looked up from reference TRBV5-4 and TRBJ2-2): ETGVTQSPTHLIKTRGQQVTLRCSSQSGHNTVSWYQQALGQGPQFIFQYYREEENGRGNFPPRFSGLQFPNYSSELNVNALELDDSALYLCASRPGGPGELFFGEGSRLTVL.

The chain uses TRBV5-1 and TRBJ2-7; D is undetermined. The CDR3 covers 14 residues. Looked up from germline, CDR1 is SGHRS and CDR2 is YFSETQ. V was trimmed by 0 bases and J by 2 bases, leaving 9 bases between them. The chain's CDR3 is CASSLEVGTYEQYF. The CDR3 region has the DNA TGCGCCAGCAGCTTGGAGGTCGGCACCTACGAGCAGTACTTC.

The chain uses TRBV24-1 and TRBJ2-3; 7 bases fit TRBD1. The CDR3 consists of 14 residues. Germline CDR1 reads KGHDR; CDR2 reads SFDVKD. V was pared by 4 bases and J by 2 bases, with 2 bases of the junction left unmatched. CDR3 DNA: TGTGCCACCAGTGAGACAGGGTCCACAGATACGCAGTATTTT. Amino acid sequence: CATSETGSTDTQYF.

The J gene is TRBJ2-4, the V gene TRBV7-9; TRBD1 aligns across 10 bases. V was pared by 3 bases and J by 1 base, with 3 bases of the junction left unmatched. Germline CDR1 reads SEHNR; CDR2 reads FQNEAQ (reference sequence). The CDR3 length is 16 residues. CDR3: CASSFRQGAAKNIQYF. DNA for the CDR3: TGTGCCAGCAGCTTTCGACAGGGGGCGGCCAAAAACATTCAGTACTTC.

The V and J genes are TRBV5-1 and TRBJ2-5; possibly TRBD2 for D (6 bases). This CDR3 is built from 15 residues. Trimming shortened V by 3 bases and J by 2 bases, and 14 bases separated the two germline ends. Germline V lookup: CDR1 SGHRS, CDR2 YFSETQ. CDR3 region: CASSYPTGTQETQYF. The DNA of the CDR3 is TGCGCCAGCAGCTACCCGACCGGGACTCAAGAGACCCAGTACTTC.

The chain carries TRBV5-1 and TRBJ1-6; weak D call: TRBD1 (6 bases). The ends were cut back, 4 bases at V and 5 bases at J, with 10 bases in the middle. CDR1 is SGHRS and CDR2 is YFSETQ in the germline V gene. The CDR3 covers 14 residues. CDR3 residues: CASSPGQNNSPLHF. CDR3 DNA: TGCGCCAGCAGCCCCGGACAGAATAATTCACCCCTCCACTTT. Together with reference TRBV5-1 and TRBJ1-6, the CDR3 gives the full variable domain: KAGVTQTPRYLIKTRGQQVTLSCSPISGHRSVSWYQQTPGQGLQFLFEYFSETQRNKGNFPGRFSGRQFSNSRSEMNVSTLELGDSALYLCASSPGQNNSPLHFGNGTRLTVT.